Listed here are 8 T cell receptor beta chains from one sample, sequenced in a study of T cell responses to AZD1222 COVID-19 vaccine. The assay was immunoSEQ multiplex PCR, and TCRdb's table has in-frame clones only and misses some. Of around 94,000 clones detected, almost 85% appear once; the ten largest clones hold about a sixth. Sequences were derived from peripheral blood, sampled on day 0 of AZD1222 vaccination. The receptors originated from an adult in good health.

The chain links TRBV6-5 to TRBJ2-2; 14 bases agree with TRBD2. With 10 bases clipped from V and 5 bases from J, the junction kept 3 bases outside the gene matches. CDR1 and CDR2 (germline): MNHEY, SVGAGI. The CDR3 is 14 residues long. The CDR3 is CANRLAGGTGELFF. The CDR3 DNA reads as TGTGCCAACCGACTAGCGGGGGGGACCGGGGAGCTGTTTTTT.

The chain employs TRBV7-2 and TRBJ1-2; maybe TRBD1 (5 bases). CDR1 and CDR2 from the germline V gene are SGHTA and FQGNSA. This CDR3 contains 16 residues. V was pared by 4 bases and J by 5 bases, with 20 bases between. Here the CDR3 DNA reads TGTGCCAGCAGCTCGTTCCCTGGGGCAGGGAATTATGGCTACACCTTC. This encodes CASSSFPGAGNYGYTF.

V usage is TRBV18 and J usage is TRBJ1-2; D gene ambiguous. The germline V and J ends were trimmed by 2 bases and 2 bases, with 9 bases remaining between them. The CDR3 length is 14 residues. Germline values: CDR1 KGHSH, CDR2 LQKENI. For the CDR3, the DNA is TGTGCCAGCTCACCAAGTGATAACAACTATGGCTACACCTTC. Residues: CASSPSDNNYGYTF.

The DNA for the CDR3 is TGTGCCAGCCTCGGGGGATTCGCAACTAATGAAAAACTGTTTTTT. It yields the protein CASLGGFATNEKLFF. This chain links TRBV6-5 with TRBJ1-4; perhaps TRBD1 as D (5 bases). Germline V gives CDR1 MNHEY, CDR2 SVGAGI. The CDR3 is 15 amino acids. V was cut by 8 bases and J by 0 bases, with 13 bases left in between.

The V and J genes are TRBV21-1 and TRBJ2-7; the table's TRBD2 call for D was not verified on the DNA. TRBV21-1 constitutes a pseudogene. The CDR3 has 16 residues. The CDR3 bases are TGTGCCAGCAGCAAAGTTCCGGTGCGGGATTCCTACGAGCAGTACTTC. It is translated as CASSKVPVRDSYEQYF.

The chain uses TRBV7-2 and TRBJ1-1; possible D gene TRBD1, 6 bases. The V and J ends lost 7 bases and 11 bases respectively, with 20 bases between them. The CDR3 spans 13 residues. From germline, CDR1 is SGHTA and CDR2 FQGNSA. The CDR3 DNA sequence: TGTGCCAGCATCGAGACCTACGGGGGGCTGGCTTTCTTT. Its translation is CASIETYGGLAFF. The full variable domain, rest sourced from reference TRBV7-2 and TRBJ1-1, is GAGVSQSPSNKVTEKGKDVELRCDPISGHTALYWYRQSLGQGLEFLIYFQGNSAPDKSGLPSDRFSAERTGGSVSTLTIQRTQQEDSAVYLCASIETYGGLAFFGQGTRLTVV.

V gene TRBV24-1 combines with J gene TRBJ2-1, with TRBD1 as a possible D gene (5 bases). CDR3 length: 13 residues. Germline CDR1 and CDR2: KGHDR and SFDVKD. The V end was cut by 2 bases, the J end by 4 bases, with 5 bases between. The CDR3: CATSDSGYNEQFF. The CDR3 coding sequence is TGTGCCACCAGTGATTCAGGGTACAATGAGCAGTTCTTC.

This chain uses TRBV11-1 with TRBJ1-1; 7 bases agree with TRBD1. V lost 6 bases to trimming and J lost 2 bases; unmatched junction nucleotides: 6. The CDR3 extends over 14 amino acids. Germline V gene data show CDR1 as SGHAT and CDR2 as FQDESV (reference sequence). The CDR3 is CASRATGFNTEAFF. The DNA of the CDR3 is TGTGCCAGCAGGGCGACAGGGTTTAACACTGAAGCTTTCTTT.